This record concerns one T cell receptor (beta chain) sequence. This clone was seen only once. Its recognized antigen is unknown. No much larger clone is present one base from it, and per-base qualities are unavailable. Collaborating institutions collected whole blood in K2EDTA tubes following their own protocols. For TCRbeta analysis, collaborators shipped samples as frozen whole blood, isolated PBMCs, or DNA extracted from either of those sample types. Counted from cysteine to phenylalanine, this CDR3 has 13 amino acids. The entry retains the CDR3 DNA only, 39 bases that are in frame from base 1. Per the germline V gene (reference sequence), LNHDA is the CDR1 and SQIVND is the CDR2. Clipping removes 7 bases from V and 6 bases from J, with 8 as the unmatched junction base count. The source of the sample is a study of blood T cell repertoires in COVID-19 (dated by TCRdb to about 2020). Background on the whole study: Samples covering the acute and convalescent phases of COVID-19 were provided by collaborators in the United States, Italy and Spain. The repertoires were released in a freely available public database intended as a resource for research on the immune response to SARS-CoV-2. A de-identified subject ID, COVID-19 status, age in years and sex were almost always included in the sample metadata. Samples came from the ongoing ImmuneRACE study (first 160 participants) plus 1,254 subjects from 6 global collaborators. HLA class I and class II types, where available, came from metadata supplied by the sample provider rather than from assay-based typing. The dataset comprised deeply sampled blood TCRbeta repertoires from subjects exposed to, actively infected with, or recovered from COVID-19. The material from the prospective study consisted of cDNA or gDNA derived from T cells, B-cell-depleted T cells, or PBMCs.

The investigation overall reported the following: The amount of clinical and demographic metadata varied by source and participant and was provided uncurated.

The immunoSEQ Assay, a bias-controlled multiplex PCR, was used to amplify TCRbeta CDR3 regions from genomic DNA. As for how the authors treated the data: The number of nucleated cells in each sample was estimated from the amplification of reference gene primers within the assay. Sequence reads were collapsed and filtered to measure the absolute abundance of every unique TCRbeta CDR3 rearrangement. Productive Simpson clonality was computed per sample as the square root of Simpson's diversity index over productive rearrangements. TCRdb obtained this table from immuneACCESS and retained in-frame rearrangements with V and J assigned. These tables miss some clones; where compared with another copy, unresolved V genes account for less than half of the shortfall, and the remainder is unexplained. The DNA gave D and trimming, while V, J and clone size come from that table. Present in this sample are roughly 21,000 clones, around 82% of which were seen just once. Jointly, the top ten make up roughly 7% of the sample.

This TCR derives from a human donor in a cohort sampled during active COVID-19. Sample: peripheral blood. The chain employs TRBV19 and TRBJ1-1, with 7 middle bases fitting TRBD1. The DNA sequence is TGTGCCAGTAAAGAGGGGGCCTGGGCTGAAGCTTTCTTT. This yields the protein CASKEGAWAEAFF.